The 9 T cell receptor beta chains given below trace back to one sample, sequenced in a study of technical replicates of blood from several donors. The protocol was immunoSEQ multiplex PCR, while the TCRdb copy is restricted to in-frame clones and leaves out a portion. The top ten clones hold 0.24% of a sample with about 84,000 clones, around 93% of them seen once. The specimen was T cells isolated from PBMCs. The receptors were gathered from a human donor in good health.

This chain connects TRBV6-5 to TRBJ2-3; 7 bases line up with TRBD2. Trimming at V came to 7 bases and at J to 2 bases, leaving 9 bases not matched to a gene. CDR3 length: 15 residues. Per germline, CDR1 MNHEY and CDR2 SVGAGI. CDR3 sequence reads: CASKSTSWVTDTQYF. Written as DNA, the CDR3 is TGTGCCAGCAAATCGACTAGCTGGGTCACAGATACGCAGTATTTT.

The V and J genes are TRBV28 and TRBJ1-3, with TRBD1 identical over 7 bases. The V gene's germline CDR1 is MDHEN and CDR2 SYDVKM. The trim removed 7 bases at V and 4 bases at J, leaving 16 bases unmatched. The CDR3 sequence is 17 residues long. For the CDR3, the DNA is TGTGCCAGCACAATATATGTGTCAGGGGGAGCCGGAAACACCATATATTTT. As protein: CASTIYVSGGAGNTIYF.

The rearrangement links TRBV6-1 to TRBJ1-5; D is uncertain. The CDR3 is made up of 13 amino acids. CDR1 and CDR2 from the germline V gene are MNHNS and SASEGT. V was trimmed by 7 bases and J by 2 bases, leaving 9 bases between them. The CDR3 loop is CASTYEGNQPQHF. The CDR3 region has the DNA TGTGCCAGCACGTATGAGGGCAATCAGCCCCAGCATTTT.

This chain joins TRBV19 and TRBJ1-5; 8 nucleotides match TRBD1. CDR1 and CDR2 (germline): LNHDA, SQIVND (reference sequence). V lost 4 bases and J lost 1; bases outside the gene matches: 0. The CDR3 is made up of 14 amino acids. CDR3 amino acids: CASSRTGSNQPQHF. The CDR3 bases are TGTGCCAGTAGTAGGACAGGGAGCAATCAGCCCCAGCATTTT.

The chain couples TRBV6-5 to TRBJ2-5; the match to TRBD1 covers 7 bases. The CDR3 consists of 16 residues. V gave up 2 bases and J gave up 3 bases; unmatched junction bases: 9. Germline V lookup: CDR1 MNHEY, CDR2 SVGAGI. The CDR3 DNA follows: TGTGCCAGCAGTTACCTCCGACAGGGCCCGGAAGAGACCCAGTACTTC. Its translation is CASSYLRQGPEETQYF.

The chain carries TRBV29-1 and TRBJ2-3; 9 positions match TRBD1. Germline-derived CDR1 and CDR2 are SQVTM and ANQGSEA. The CDR3 extends over 16 amino acids. V dropped 2 bases and J dropped 2; count of bases not matched to a gene: 8. CDR3 nucleotide sequence: TGCAGCGTTGAAAGTATAGGGGACAGGGACACAGATACGCAGTATTTT. It translates to CSVESIGDRDTDTQYF.

The chain carries TRBV14 and TRBJ1-1; D is unresolved. This CDR3 contains 13 residues. V dropped 0 bases and J dropped 1 base, with 3 bases sitting between them. Germline V gene data show CDR1 as SGHDN and CDR2 as FVKESK. CDR3 amino acids: CASSQEQNTEAFF. DNA for the CDR3: TGTGCCAGCAGCCAAGAACAGAACACTGAAGCTTTCTTT.

The V call is TRBV5-1, the J call TRBJ2-7, with TRBD1 matching over 8 bases. The J segment lost 2 bases and the V segment lost 3 bases, leaving 4 bases of the junction unmatched. Germline CDR1 and CDR2: SGHRS and YFSETQ. This CDR3 comprises 14 residues. The CDR3 region has the DNA TGCGCCAGCAGCTCCGACAGGGGACCCTACGAGCAGTACTTC. Its protein is CASSSDRGPYEQYF.

The rearrangement links TRBV7-9 to TRBJ2-5, with a weak D call TRBD1 (5 bases). Germline CDR1 reads SEHNR; CDR2 reads FQNEAQ (reference sequence). This CDR3 comprises 14 residues. The ends were cut back, 5 bases at V and 0 bases at J, with 10 bases in the middle. Here the CDR3 DNA reads TGTGCCAGCAGCACGCAGGGATACCAAGAGACCCAGTACTTC. This translates into CASSTQGYQETQYF.